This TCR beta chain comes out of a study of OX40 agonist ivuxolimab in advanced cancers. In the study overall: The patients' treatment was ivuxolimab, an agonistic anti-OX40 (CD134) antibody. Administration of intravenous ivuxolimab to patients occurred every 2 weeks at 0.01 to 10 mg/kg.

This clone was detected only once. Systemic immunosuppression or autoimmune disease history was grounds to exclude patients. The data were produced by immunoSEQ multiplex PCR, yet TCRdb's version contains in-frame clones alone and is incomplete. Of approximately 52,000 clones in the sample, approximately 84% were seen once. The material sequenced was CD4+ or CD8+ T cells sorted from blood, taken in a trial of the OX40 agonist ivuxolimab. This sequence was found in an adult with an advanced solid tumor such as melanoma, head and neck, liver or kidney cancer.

CDR3 region: CAWSYTGRSYNSPLHF. In DNA form, the CDR3 reads TGTGCCTGGAGTTACACCGGACGTTCGTATAATTCACCCCTCCACTTT. J is TRBJ1-6 and V is TRBV30; no clear D. This CDR3 is built from 16 residues. Looked up from germline, CDR1 is GTSNPN and CDR2 is SVGIG (reference sequence). The V end was cut by 2 bases, the J end by 4 bases, with 15 bases between.